This TCR beta chain was identified during a study of blood T cells in healthy people across ages. In germline, CDR1 is SGHTA, CDR2 FQGTGA. V lost 5 bases, J lost 11 bases, and 21 bases lay in between. The CDR3 covers 14 residues. A word on this clonotype: Its specificity is not known.

General observations from the study: Researchers said unsorted PBMCs prevented a conclusive naive versus antigen-experienced comparison.

It was with a sample-barcoded 5' primer and a J-beta primer mix that a second PCR of about 6 to 12 cycles was run. Every cDNA molecule bore a tag from a template-switch adaptor containing 12 random nucleotides. At least 2.5 million CDR3-containing paired-end reads were obtained per sample. TCRdb ran MiXCR on the 5' RACE reads and lists one entry per CDR3 protein. In the table there are about 670,000 distinct CDR3 sequences, approximately 52% of which are singletons. Sequenced: blood. The gene calls are TRBV7-3 and TRBJ2-5; maybe TRBD1 (5 bases). The TCR originated in a woman older than 75 in good health. CDR3: CASSTWGDYNEQYF. In nucleotides, the CDR3 is TGTGCCAGCAGCACCTGGGGCGATTACAATGAGCAGTACTTC. Using reference TRBV7-3 and TRBJ2-5 for the parts outside the CDR3, the full variable domain is GAGVSQTPSNKVTEKGKYVELRCDPISGHTALYWYRQSLGQGPEFLIYFQGTGAADDSGLPNDRFFAVRPEGSVSTLKIQRTERGDSAVYLCASSTWGDYNEQYFGPGTRLLVL.